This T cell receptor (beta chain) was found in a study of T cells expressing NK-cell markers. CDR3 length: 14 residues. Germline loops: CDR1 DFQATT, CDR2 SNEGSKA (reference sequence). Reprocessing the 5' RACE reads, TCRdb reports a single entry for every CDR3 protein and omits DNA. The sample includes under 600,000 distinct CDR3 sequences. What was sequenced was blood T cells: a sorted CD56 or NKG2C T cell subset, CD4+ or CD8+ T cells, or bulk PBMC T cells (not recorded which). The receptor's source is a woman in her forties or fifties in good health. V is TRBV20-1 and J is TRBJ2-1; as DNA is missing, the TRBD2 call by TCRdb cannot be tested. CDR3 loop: CSARAQSPSGEQFF.